The rows below give T cell receptor beta chains drawn from one sample of a study of T cell responses to AZD1222 COVID-19 vaccine. Libraries were prepared by immunoSEQ multiplex PCR; TCRdb keeps only in-frame clonotypes and omits some of them. Among some 150,000 clones listed, 80% to 90% were seen once. The starting material was peripheral blood, obtained 28 days after the second AZD1222 dose. These receptors were obtained from an adult who received the AZD1222 COVID-19 vaccine. CDR3s include the opening cysteine and the closing phenylalanine or tryptophan. The D gene is left open where the match is weak. Part of the rows lack a size; the others show once, few, many or a class for expanded clones.

V: TRBV28; J: TRBJ2-1; size: NA; D: TRBD1; DNA: TGTGCCAGCAGTTTATACGGGACAGGGGCGGATGAGCAGTTCTTC; CDR3: CASSLYGTGADEQFF
V: TRBV28; J: TRBJ1-3; size: few; D: NA; DNA: TGTGCCAGCCGGCAGGGTGTAAACACCATATATTTT; CDR3: CASRQGVNTIYF
V: TRBV30; J: TRBJ1-2; size: NA; D: TRBD1; DNA: TGTGCCTGGAGTGCTTTATCCGGACCGACAGGGAAAGGCTACACCTTC; CDR3: CAWSALSGPTGKGYTF
V: TRBV28; J: TRBJ1-1; size: NA; D: NA; DNA: TGTGCCAGCAGAGGATTGGACCCCGGGACGAACACTGAAGCTTTCTTT; CDR3: CASRGLDPGTNTEAFF
V: TRBV5-6; J: TRBJ2-6; size: once; D: NA; DNA: TGTGCCAGCAATCAGGGGGGAACTGGGGCCAACGTCCTGACTTTC; CDR3: CASNQGGTGANVLTF
V: TRBV29-1; J: TRBJ2-1; size: NA; D: NA; DNA: TGCAGCGTTGCCGGGCCTAATGAGCAGTTCTTC; CDR3: CSVAGPNEQFF
V: TRBV5-1; J: TRBJ1-4; size: NA; D: TRBD1; DNA: TGCGCCAGCAGCATCAATACAGGGGGCGCGGGGGAAAAACTGTTTTTT; CDR3: CASSINTGGAGEKLFF
V: TRBV19; J: TRBJ2-1; size: NA; D: NA; DNA: TGTGCCAGTAGTAGGTCCTCAGGACGTCACAATGAGCAGTTCTTC; CDR3: CASSRSSGRHNEQFF
V: TRBV9; J: TRBJ2-1; size: NA; D: NA; DNA: TGTGCCAGCAGCGTAGGGGACTTTAGCTCCTACAATGAGCAGTTCTTC; CDR3: CASSVGDFSSYNEQFF
V: TRBV5-6; J: TRBJ2-2; size: NA; D: NA; DNA: TGTGCCAGCAGCTCCTTCGCCGGGGAGCTGTTTTTT; CDR3: CASSSFAGELFF
V: TRBV2; J: TRBJ1-2; size: NA; D: NA; DNA: TGTGCCAGCCGACAGCTCGAATATGGCTACACCTTC; CDR3: CASRQLEYGYTF
V: TRBV30; J: TRBJ2-1; size: once; D: NA; DNA: TGTGCCTGGGGAAAGGGGCATAGCAATGAGCAGTTCTTC; CDR3: CAWGKGHSNEQFF
V: TRBV25-1; J: TRBJ2-2; size: NA; D: NA; DNA: TGTGCCAGCAGACCGGGAACGAACACCGGGGAGCTGTTTTTT; CDR3: CASRPGTNTGELFF
V: TRBV28; J: TRBJ1-1; size: few; D: NA; DNA: TGTGCCAGCAGTTTGGAGTTAGTTGGGGGTCATAGCACTGAAGCTTTCTTT; CDR3: CASSLELVGGHSTEAFF
V: TRBV27; J: TRBJ2-7; size: few; D: NA; DNA: TGTGCCAGCAGTCCCCTTGGCAGGCCGCAGTACTTC; CDR3: CASSPLGRPQYF
V: TRBV6-5; J: TRBJ1-1; size: NA; D: NA; DNA: TGTGCCAGCAGTTACTTACAGGGGAACACTGAAGCTTTCTTT; CDR3: CASSYLQGNTEAFF
V: TRBV16; J: TRBJ1-5; size: many; D: TRBD1; DNA: TGTGCCAGCAGCCAACCGGGACAGGGGGCCGATCAGCCCCAGCATTTT; CDR3: CASSQPGQGADQPQHF
V: TRBV28; J: TRBJ2-3; size: NA; D: NA; DNA: TGTGCCAGCAGTCCGGGACTTTTAACAGGGTACAGCACAGATACGCAGTATTTT; CDR3: CASSPGLLTGYSTDTQYF
V: TRBV3-1/TRBV3-2; J: TRBJ1-2; size: NA; D: NA; DNA: TGTGCCAGCAGCCAAGGGAACGTTTATGGCTACACCTTC; CDR3: CASSQGNVYGYTF
V: TRBV11-2; J: TRBJ2-3; size: NA; D: TRBD1; DNA: TGTGCCAGCAGCTTAGAGAGGACAGGGGGCACGACAGATACGCAGTATTTT; CDR3: CASSLERTGGTTDTQYF
V: TRBV5-5; J: TRBJ2-3; size: NA; D: TRBD1; DNA: TGTGCCAGCAGCAACCGATACCGGGACAGGGTTGTTCCAGCTACGCAGTATTTT; CDR3: CASSNRYRDRVVPATQYF
V: TRBV15; J: TRBJ1-2; size: NA; D: NA; DNA: TGTGCCACCAGCAGAGATCCGGGGGACTATGGCTACACCTTC; CDR3: CATSRDPGDYGYTF
V: TRBV9; J: TRBJ2-4; size: NA; D: TRBD1; DNA: TGTGCCAGCAGCGTAGGGGGACAGGCTAAAAACATTCAGTACTTC; CDR3: CASSVGGQAKNIQYF
V: TRBV6-5; J: TRBJ1-5; size: NA; D: NA; DNA: TGTGCCAGCTGGAACAGGGTCGAATATCAGCCCCAGCATTTT; CDR3: CASWNRVEYQPQHF
V: TRBV10-3; J: TRBJ2-7; size: NA; D: NA; DNA: TGTGCCATCAGGAGATCTAGCCTTACCTACGAGCAGTACTTC; CDR3: CAIRRSSLTYEQYF
V: TRBV28; J: TRBJ1-2; size: NA; D: NA; DNA: TGTGCCAGCACTCCGGGGAGGGACTATGGCTACACCTTC; CDR3: CASTPGRDYGYTF
V: TRBV27; J: TRBJ1-5; size: NA; D: TRBD1; DNA: TGTGCCAGCAGTCTGACAGGGGGCCATCAGCCCCAGCATTTT; CDR3: CASSLTGGHQPQHF
V: TRBV19; J: TRBJ2-1; size: NA; D: NA; DNA: TGTGCCAGCGGGTGGGGGGACCGAACTAATGAGCAGTTCTTC; CDR3: CASGWGDRTNEQFF
V: TRBV29-1; J: TRBJ2-7; size: NA; D: TRBD2; DNA: TGCAGCGTTGAAGTTCGGACTAGCGGGAGCTACGAGCAGTACTTC; CDR3: CSVEVRTSGSYEQYF
V: TRBV7-7; J: TRBJ1-5; size: NA; D: NA; DNA: TGTGCTAGCAGCTTAGCGAGGCAGCCCCAGCATTTT; CDR3: CASSLARQPQHF
V: TRBV19; J: TRBJ1-2; size: NA; D: TRBD1; DNA: TGTGCCAGTAGTATTATCGGGGGAGGGGGCGCTGCTGGCTACACCTTC; CDR3: CASSIIGGGGAAGYTF
V: TRBV18; J: TRBJ2-2; size: NA; D: NA; DNA: TGTGCCAGCTCACCATCAGGGGTCAGCACCGGGGAGCTGTTTTTT; CDR3: CASSPSGVSTGELFF
V: TRBV7-2; J: TRBJ1-1; size: NA; D: NA; DNA: TGTGCCAGCAGCTCCCAGGTCAGGGCCCTCCTGAACACTGAAGCTTTCTTT; CDR3: CASSSQVRALLNTEAFF
V: TRBV7-2; J: TRBJ1-3; size: NA; D: NA; DNA: TGTGCCAGCAGCGTGGGAGGGGCTGGTGGAAACACCATATATTTT; CDR3: CASSVGGAGGNTIYF
V: TRBV25-1; J: TRBJ1-2; size: NA; D: TRBD1; DNA: TGTGCCAGCAGTGAATACGAAGGGGGCAGTAAAGGCTACACCTTC; CDR3: CASSEYEGGSKGYTF
V: TRBV14; J: TRBJ2-3; size: few; D: NA; DNA: TGTGCCAGCAGCCAAGAATTAGTTACGCAGTATTTT; CDR3: CASSQELVTQYF
V: TRBV5-1; J: TRBJ2-1; size: NA; D: TRBD2; DNA: TGCGCCAGCAGCTTAGGTAGCGGGAGTTACAATGAGCAGTTCTTC; CDR3: CASSLGSGSYNEQFF
V: TRBV5-4; J: TRBJ1-3; size: NA; D: NA; DNA: TGTGCCAGCAGCTCACAGGGTGGAAACACCATATATTTT; CDR3: CASSSQGGNTIYF
V: TRBV7-2; J: TRBJ2-2; size: NA; D: NA; DNA: TGTGCCAGCAGCCCAGGCCGGGGGAACACCGGGGAGCTGTTTTTT; CDR3: CASSPGRGNTGELFF
V: TRBV28; J: TRBJ2-7; size: NA; D: NA; DNA: TGTGCCAGCAGTTTCTCCCTCGGCACCTACGAGCAGTACTTC; CDR3: CASSFSLGTYEQYF
V: TRBV28; J: TRBJ2-5; size: once; D: TRBD1; DNA: TGTGCCAGCAACAGACAGGGCTGGCAAGAGACCCAGTACTTC; CDR3: CASNRQGWQETQYF
V: TRBV29-1; J: TRBJ2-1; size: NA; D: TRBD2; DNA: TGCAGCGAAAGCGGGAGCTCCTACAATGAGCAGTTCTTC; CDR3: CSESGSSYNEQFF
V: TRBV20-1; J: TRBJ2-1; size: NA; D: NA; DNA: TGCAGTGCTAGTGTACAGTACAATGAGCAGTTCTTC; CDR3: CSASVQYNEQFF
V: TRBV18; J: TRBJ2-7; size: NA; D: NA; DNA: TGTGCCAGCTCACCGGGGCGGGACACCTACGAGCAGTACTTC; CDR3: CASSPGRDTYEQYF
V: TRBV5-1; J: TRBJ2-5; size: NA; D: TRBD2; DNA: TGCGCCAGCAGCCCCGGACTAGCGGGAAGCGTAGAGACCCAGTACTTC; CDR3: CASSPGLAGSVETQYF
V: TRBV11-1; J: TRBJ2-5; size: NA; D: NA; DNA: TGTGCCAGCAGCTTTGAGTCATCGGAGACCCAGTACTTC; CDR3: CASSFESSETQYF
V: TRBV28; J: TRBJ2-4; size: NA; D: NA; DNA: TGTGCCAGCAGCTCGGTGGCCAAAAACATTCAGTACTTC; CDR3: CASSSVAKNIQYF
V: TRBV27; J: TRBJ2-7; size: once; D: NA; DNA: TGTGCCAGCAGTGTAGAAAGCGGGCCTACCTACGAGCAGTACTTC; CDR3: CASSVESGPTYEQYF
V: TRBV5-1; J: TRBJ2-5; size: NA; D: TRBD2; DNA: TGCGCCAGCAGCTTGGAAGGTAGCGGGAATAAGTACTTC; CDR3: CASSLEGSGNKYF
V: TRBV7-2; J: TRBJ2-3; size: NA; D: TRBD2; DNA: TGTGCCAGCAGCCACGGTAGCGGGAGAACAGATACGCAGTATTTT; CDR3: CASSHGSGRTDTQYF
V: TRBV7-9; J: TRBJ2-1; size: few; D: TRBD2; DNA: TGTGCCAGCAGCCCCCGGAGTAGCGGGAGGGCCAATGAGCAGTTCTTC; CDR3: CASSPRSSGRANEQFF
V: TRBV5-1; J: TRBJ2-1; size: NA; D: TRBD2; DNA: TGCGCCAGCAGCTGGCAGCGACTAGCGGCCGCCTACAATGAGCAGTTCTTC; CDR3: CASSWQRLAAAYNEQFF
V: TRBV12-3/TRBV12-4; J: TRBJ1-1; size: NA; D: NA; DNA: TGTGCCAGCAGTCTCGAAGTGAACACTGAAGCTTTCTTT; CDR3: CASSLEVNTEAFF